The 16 T cell receptor beta chains below were found in one sample sequenced in a study of blood T cells in healthy people across ages. A second PCR of 7 to 11 cycles used a sample-barcoded 5' primer and a J-beta primer mix. TCRdb re-derived calls from the 5' RACE reads in MiXCR, one entry per CDR3 protein. The sample holds some 1 million distinct CDR3 sequences, 40% to 45% seen once. Material for sequencing was blood. The receptors shown here come from a woman aged 55-75 years in good health.

The V gene is TRBV20-1, the J gene TRBJ2-3, with D hard to call. The germline V and J ends were trimmed by 5 bases and 6 bases, with 18 bases remaining between them. The CDR3 spans 14 residues. CDR1 and CDR2 (germline): DFQATT, SNEGSKA (reference sequence). CDR3 sequence reads: CSARLGPRHDTQYF. The DNA for the CDR3 is TGCAGTGCTCGCCTTGGACCCCGTCACGATACGCAGTATTTT.

The V gene is TRBV28, the J gene TRBJ2-1; the D is unclear. V shed 3 bases and J shed 0 bases, with 6 bases lying between them. Germline loops: CDR1 MDHEN, CDR2 SYDVKM. CDR3 size: 14 residues. The CDR3 region is CASSFRSSYNEQFF. CDR3 bases: TGTGCCAGCAGTTTCAGGAGCTCCTACAATGAGCAGTTCTTC.

The genes are TRBV12-3 or TRBV12-4 and TRBJ2-1; 11 bases line up with TRBD2. Unmatched junction bases numbered 7, after V lost 6 bases and J lost 0 bases. This CDR3 is 17 amino acids long. The CDR3 nucleotides are TGTGCCAGCAGCCCTGGGACTAGCGGAGACTCCTACAATGAGCAGTTCTTC. Its protein product is CASSPGTSGDSYNEQFF.

This clonotype was counted between two and nine times. The chain recombines TRBV28 with TRBJ2-1; D remains unclear. This CDR3 is 13 amino acids long. With 7 bases removed from V and 2 bases from J, the gap between germline ends came to 9 bases. The germline gives CDR1 MDHEN, CDR2 SYDVKM. The DNA for the CDR3 is TGTGCCAGCACCGGTGTACCCTACAATGAGCAGTTCTTC. Translating it yields CASTGVPYNEQFF.

This chain joins TRBV7-8 and TRBJ1-4; D is uncertain. The CDR3 consists of 14 residues. V was shortened by 6 bases and J by 0 bases, with 8 bases between the two germline ends. Germline CDR1 SGHVS, CDR2 FQNEAQ. The CDR3 here is CASRPEATNEKLFF. CDR3 sequence (DNA): TGTGCCAGCAGACCAGAGGCAACTAATGAAAAACTGTTTTTT.

This clonotype occurred a few times. V is TRBV20-1 and J is TRBJ2-1, with 12 bases that match TRBD2. Trimming removed 1 base from V and 8 bases from J; junction bases left unmatched: 3. There are 14 residues in the CDR3. The V gene's germline CDR1 is DFQATT and CDR2 SNEGSKA (reference sequence). The CDR3 DNA reads TGCAGTGCTAGAGGGACTAGCGGGAAGGATGAGCAGTTCTTC. Protein product: CSARGTSGKDEQFF.

The genes are TRBV5-1 and TRBJ1-1; a weak D match, TRBD1 (6 bases). From germline, CDR1 is SGHRS and CDR2 YFSETQ. CDR3 length equals 16 residues. V was cut by 0 bases and J by 1 base, with 13 bases left in between. CDR3 residues: CASSLAQGHANTEAFF. The DNA for the CDR3 is TGCGCCAGCAGCTTGGCACAGGGTCACGCGAACACTGAAGCTTTCTTT.

The V call is TRBV20-1, the J call TRBJ2-5; TRBD2 is a possible D gene (6 bases). V dropped 3 bases and J dropped 5 bases, with 13 bases sitting between them. Germline V gives CDR1 DFQATT, CDR2 SNEGSKA (reference sequence). This CDR3 spans 13 amino acids. In nucleotides, the CDR3 is TGCAGTGCTAGTAGGAGGGCCGGGGAGACCCAGTACTTC. It is translated as CSASRRAGETQYF.

This clonotype was detected only a few times. J is TRBJ1-2 and V is TRBV21-1; the listed D gene, TRBD1, was not tested against the DNA. TRBV21-1 is assigned pseudogene status. This CDR3 is built from 13 residues. In DNA form, the CDR3 reads TGTGCCAGCAGCATCGGGACAGGGTCTCGCTACACCTTC. Protein product: CASSIGTGSRYTF.

V usage is TRBV12-3 or TRBV12-4 and J usage is TRBJ2-1; 10 nucleotides align to TRBD2. CDR3 length: 17 amino acids. J lost 9 bases, V lost 5 bases, and 16 bases had no gene match. The CDR3 here is CASSPSAPSGSRGEQFF. The CDR3 DNA reads as TGTGCCAGCAGTCCATCGGCCCCTAGCGGGAGTAGGGGTGAGCAGTTCTTC.

The chain employs TRBV29-1 and TRBJ2-3; 8 positions match TRBD2. The CDR3 length is 14 residues. J gave up 1 base and V 3 bases, and 3 bases lay outside the gene matches. Per germline, CDR1 SQVTM and CDR2 ANQGSEA. CDR3 amino acids: CSVDSGSGTDTQYF. CDR3 nucleotide sequence: TGCAGCGTTGACAGCGGGAGTGGCACAGATACGCAGTATTTT.

This rearrangement joins TRBV27 to TRBJ2-5; 9 positions agree with TRBD1. CDR1 and CDR2 (germline): MNHEY, SMNVEV (reference sequence). Trimming removed 5 bases from V and 4 bases from J; junction bases left unmatched: 11. CDR3 length equals 16 residues. The CDR3 sequence: CASSPGTGIFGETQYF. The CDR3 coding sequence is TGTGCCAGCAGTCCAGGGACAGGGATCTTTGGAGAGACCCAGTACTTC.

On this clonotype: The limits of the CDR3 on the DNA are not certain, so only TCRdb's listed CDR3 is given. The chain links TRBV5-6 to TRBJ2-2. Germline lookup yields CDR1 SGHDT and CDR2 YYEEEE. Including both end residues, the CDR3 is 19 amino acids long. Here the CDR3 reads CASSLGLSSYGQYFGELFF.

V gene TRBV20-1 combines with J gene TRBJ2-7; 8 nucleotides align to TRBD1. Germline CDR1 DFQATT, CDR2 SNEGSKA (reference sequence). The CDR3 runs 14 residues. V dropped 5 bases and J dropped 7; count of bases not matched to a gene: 13. The CDR3 protein is CSALRDRTPNEQYF. DNA for the CDR3: TGCAGTGCTCTCCGGGACAGGACTCCCAATGAGCAGTACTTC.

The V gene is TRBV5-1, the J gene TRBJ2-1, with D maybe TRBD1 (6 bases). Germline values: CDR1 SGHRS, CDR2 YFSETQ. CDR3 size: 17 residues. The V gene lost 4 bases and the J gene lost 2 bases, with 19 bases spanning the gap. The CDR3 reads CASSGDVRRGTYNEQFF. The CDR3 region has the DNA TGCGCCAGCAGCGGCGACGTCCGCAGGGGTACCTACAATGAGCAGTTCTTC. Drawing the rest from reference TRBV5-1 and TRBJ2-1, the complete variable domain is KAGVTQTPRYLIKTRGQQVTLSCSPISGHRSVSWYQQTPGQGLQFLFEYFSETQRNKGNFPGRFSGRQFSNSRSEMNVSTLELGDSALYLCASSGDVRRGTYNEQFFGPGTRLTVL.

V usage is TRBV5-5 and J usage is TRBJ1-2; D unresolved. CDR1 is SGHKS, CDR2 YYEKEE, per germline (reference sequence). This CDR3 is 12 amino acids long. Deletions cut 3 bases from V and 7 bases from J, with 10 bases between. CDR3 sequence reads: CASSWAAGGYTF. The CDR3, as DNA: TGTGCCAGCAGCTGGGCAGCTGGTGGCTACACCTTC.